This TCR beta chain comes out of a study of tumor-infiltrating lymphocytes in primary liver carcinoma. From unsorted bulk tissue weighing about 18-30 mg, DNA and RNA were co-extracted. Each tumor had five separate regions sampled. This clonotype was found once. Its specificity is unknown. Study-level results: The study found only about 7-25% of top clones in all five tumor regions. Lower overlap was observed for tumor-adjacent and tumor-blood pairs relative to tumor region pairs. Blood fell significantly below tumors in its top-250-clone fraction (p = 0.039).

V was pared by 9 bases and J by 6 bases, with 11 bases of the junction left unmatched. The CDR3 runs to 15 residues. Per germline, CDR1 SGHNT and CDR2 YENEEA. TCR beta cDNA was made from 500 ng total RNA with a constant-region primer. ARM-PCR, slightly modified, supplied the TCR beta libraries through three nested multiplex PCR rounds. TRBV1-TRBV30 forward and Cbeta reverse primers drove the first two approximately 10-cycle rounds. One entry per CDR3 protein, called by TCRdb with MiXCR from the multiplex PCR reads. The sample has roughly 120,000 distinct CDR3 sequences; about 59% are singletons. The chain couples TRBV11-3 to TRBJ2-1; TRBD2 matches at 10 bases. The sequenced material came from liver tumor tissue from sampling region 1. Specified subset: tumor region T1, superior pole. This sequence originates from a woman aged 55-69 years with primary liver carcinoma and hepatitis B virus infection. This chain's CDR3 is CASNLGTSDINEQFF. The CDR3 DNA follows: TGTGCCAGTAACTTAGGGACTAGCGACATCAATGAGCAGTTCTTC.